Detailed here is one T cell receptor (beta chain). The sequenced cases were selected for having the highest brain T cell transcript signatures. This record comes from a study of brain T cells in children with intractable seizures. Germline V gene sequence: CDR1 SGHAT, CDR2 FQDESV (reference sequence). The CDR3 loop spans 16 amino acids. The trim removed 1 base at V and 4 bases at J, leaving 5 bases unmatched. Measured with immunoSEQ multiplex PCR; TCRdb has only the in-frame clones, and not every one. The table has roughly 69,000 clones, roughly 95% seen once; the top ten hold 0.3% to 0.4%. This sample comprised peripheral blood, obtained at surgery. The sequence derives from a boy under two years old with focal cortical dysplasia and intractable seizures. V gene TRBV11-1 combines with J gene TRBJ2-3; 10 positions agree with TRBD2. As DNA, the CDR3 is TGTGCCAGCAGCTTAGAAGCGGGAGGGCCACCAGATACGCAGTATTTT. This encodes CASSLEAGGPPDTQYF.